The rows below give T cell receptor beta chains drawn from one sample of a study of T cells after yellow fever vaccination. TCRdb re-called the 5' RACE reads through MiXCR, storing one row per CDR3 protein. The sample yields tens of thousands of distinct CDR3 sequences, under 12% seen once. Specimen: PBMCs, either bulk or a sorted T-cell subset (CD4+, CD8+, memory, or dextramer-sorted; not recorded which), collected less than 16 days after the first yellow fever vaccination. The receptors originated from a man aged 18 to 35 who received the YFV17D yellow fever vaccine. The CDR3 runs from the conserved cysteine through the conserved F or W. A D gene is named only where the DNA matches it firmly. Size is stated for part of the rows, as once, few or many counts, or as a class when the clone is expanded.

TRBV7-2	TRBD2	TRBJ2-4	many	CASSHRPSGAGWNIQYF	TGTGCCAGCAGCCACCGGCCTAGCGGGGCGGGGTGGAACATTCAGTACTTC
TRBV19	TRBD1	TRBJ1-1	NA	CASSFGTGLNTEAFF	TGTGCCAGTAGTTTCGGGACAGGGCTGAACACTGAAGCTTTCTTT
TRBV27	NA	TRBJ2-5	many	CASSPQSRETQYF	TGTGCCAGCAGCCCCCAGTCCCGAGAGACCCAGTACTTC
TRBV5-1	TRBD1	TRBJ2-5	many	CASSSGQGLETQYF	TGCGCCAGCAGCTCGGGACAGGGGTTAGAGACCCAGTACTTC
TRBV7-2	NA	TRBJ1-1	many	CASTQWGVTEAFF	TGTGCCAGCACCCAGTGGGGGGTCACTGAAGCTTTCTTT
TRBV5-1	NA	TRBJ2-2	many	CASSSAVGTGELFF	TGCGCCAGCAGTTCGGCGGTAGGGACCGGGGAGCTGTTTTTT
TRBV3-1	TRBD2	TRBJ2-1	many	CASSQGTSGGLSEQFF	TGTGCCAGCAGCCAAGGGACTAGCGGGGGGTTGAGTGAGCAGTTCTTC
TRBV7-3	NA	TRBJ2-1	many	CASSLTRWGDEQFF	TGTGCCAGCAGCTTAACCCGTTGGGGAGATGAGCAGTTCTTC
TRBV24-1	TRBD2	TRBJ2-3	many	CATSDTLAGGPDTQYF	TGTGCCACCAGTGACACACTAGCGGGGGGGCCAGATACGCAGTATTTT
TRBV20-1	NA	TRBJ2-3	many	CSARAGPDTQYF	TGCAGTGCTCGGGCAGGGCCGGATACGCAGTATTTT
TRBV12-3/TRBV12-4	NA	TRBJ2-7	many	CASSFGRTTYEQYF	TGTGCCAGCAGTTTCGGGCGGACCACCTACGAGCAGTACTTC
TRBV4-3	TRBD1	TRBJ1-1	NA	CASSHLDRGTEAFF	TGCGCCAGCAGCCATCTCGACAGGGGTACTGAAGCTTTCTTT
TRBV24-1	NA	TRBJ2-3	many	CATSDPAGTDTQYF	TGTGCCACCAGTGATCCTGCAGGGACAGATACGCAGTATTTT
TRBV15	TRBD1	TRBJ2-2	many	CATSRDQDRGRLGELFF	TGTGCCACCAGCAGAGATCAGGACAGGGGGCGTTTGGGGGAGCTGTTTTTT
TRBV5-1	TRBD2	TRBJ2-7	many	CASSLTSGGAYEQYF	TGCGCCAGCAGCCTGACTAGCGGGGGGGCTTACGAGCAGTACTTC
TRBV6-1	NA	TRBJ2-1	many	CASSGQGLYNEQFF	TGTGCCAGCAGTGGACAGGGACTTTACAATGAGCAGTTCTTC
TRBV5-6	NA	TRBJ1-2	many	CASIARTAWGYGYTF	TGTGCCAGCATCGCGAGGACGGCCTGGGGTTATGGCTACACCTTC
TRBV7-6	TRBD2	TRBJ2-2	many	CASSPGTTKTGELFF	TGTGCCAGCAGCCCGGGGACTACCAAAACCGGGGAGCTGTTTTTT
TRBV20-1	NA	TRBJ1-1	many	CSARGGATEAFF	TGCAGTGCCAGAGGAGGGGCCACTGAAGCTTTCTTT
TRBV5-1	NA	TRBJ2-2	many	CASSRRLGPYTGELFF	TGCGCCAGCAGCCGTAGACTAGGCCCGTACACCGGGGAGCTGTTTTTT
TRBV7-2	NA	TRBJ2-5	many	CASSSYRDIVETQYF	TGTGCCAGCAGCAGCTACAGGGATATAGTAGAGACCCAGTACTTC
TRBV5-1	NA	TRBJ2-5	large	CASSWRGTRQETQYF	TGCGCCAGCAGCTGGAGAGGGACGCGTCAAGAGACCCAGTACTTC
TRBV20-1	NA	TRBJ1-6	many	CSARDHWRGLWNSPLHF	TGCAGTGCTAGAGATCATTGGAGAGGGTTATGGAATTCACCCCTCCACTTT
TRBV11-2	NA	TRBJ1-2	many	CASSLDPFLGRPNYGYTF	TGTGCCAGCAGCTTAGATCCCTTCTTAGGACGGCCTAACTATGGCTACACCTTC
TRBV7-3	NA	TRBJ2-2	many	CASSLLRDGELFF	TGTGCCAGCAGCTTACTACGGGACGGGGAGCTGTTTTTT
TRBV24-1	TRBD2	TRBJ2-5	many	CATSRLAGGQETQYF	TGTGCCACCAGCCGACTAGCGGGGGGGCAAGAGACCCAGTACTTC
TRBV2	NA	TRBJ1-2	many	CASKSGGLFYGYTF	TGTGCCAGCAAGTCAGGAGGGCTATTCTATGGCTACACCTTC
TRBV7-2	NA	TRBJ2-5	many	CASSPQETQYF	TGTGCCAGCAGCCCTCAGGAGACCCAGTACTTC
TRBV12-3/TRBV12-4	NA	TRBJ2-5	many	CASSSQGGYQETQYF	TGTGCCAGCAGTTCTCAGGGTGGGTACCAAGAGACCCAGTACTTC
TRBV7-8	NA	TRBJ1-2	NA	CASSTTFTTNYGYTF	TGTGCCAGCAGCACGACTTTTACGACTAACTATGGCTACACCTTC
TRBV11-2	NA	TRBJ2-3	many	CASSRGADTLTDTQYF	TGTGCCAGCAGCCGAGGGGCGGATACTCTCACAGATACGCAGTATTTT
TRBV7-2	TRBD2	TRBJ2-3	many	CASSLVRGTDTQYF	TGTGCCAGCAGCTTAGTGCGGGGGACAGATACGCAGTATTTT
TRBV5-1	NA	TRBJ2-5	few	CASSLASGGYQETQYF	TGCGCCAGCAGCTTGGCCTCAGGGGGGTACCAAGAGACCCAGTACTTC
TRBV20-1	NA	TRBJ1-1	many	CSARSQGENTEAFF	TGCAGTGCTAGATCCCAGGGCGAGAACACTGAAGCTTTCTTT
TRBV12-3/TRBV12-4	TRBD2	TRBJ2-5	many	CASRPGLVPQETQYF	TGTGCCAGCAGACCGGGACTAGTGCCCCAAGAGACCCAGTACTTC
TRBV2	NA	TRBJ2-2	many	CASSIQGRGTGELFF	TGTGCCAGCAGTATCCAGGGCCGTGGCACCGGGGAGCTGTTTTTT
TRBV25-1	TRBD1	TRBJ1-5	few	CASSAQGGSSNQPQHF	TGTGCCAGCAGTGCACAGGGGGGGAGTAGCAATCAGCCCCAGCATTTT
TRBV6-5	NA	TRBJ2-7	many	CASSSNREQYF	TGTGCCAGCAGTTCCAACAGGGAGCAGTACTTC
TRBV9	NA	TRBJ2-5	many	CASSVALGGAETQYF	TGTGCCAGCAGCGTAGCTTTGGGGGGCGCAGAGACCCAGTACTTC
TRBV21-1	NA	TRBJ2-7	many	CASSITIILSEENDEQYF	TGTGCCAGCAGCATCACTATTATATTAAGTGAGGAGAACGACGAGCAGTACTTC
TRBV7-2	NA	TRBJ1-6	many	CASSSDLGHNSPLHF	TGTGCCAGCAGCTCGGACCTCGGGCATAATTCACCCCTCCACTTT